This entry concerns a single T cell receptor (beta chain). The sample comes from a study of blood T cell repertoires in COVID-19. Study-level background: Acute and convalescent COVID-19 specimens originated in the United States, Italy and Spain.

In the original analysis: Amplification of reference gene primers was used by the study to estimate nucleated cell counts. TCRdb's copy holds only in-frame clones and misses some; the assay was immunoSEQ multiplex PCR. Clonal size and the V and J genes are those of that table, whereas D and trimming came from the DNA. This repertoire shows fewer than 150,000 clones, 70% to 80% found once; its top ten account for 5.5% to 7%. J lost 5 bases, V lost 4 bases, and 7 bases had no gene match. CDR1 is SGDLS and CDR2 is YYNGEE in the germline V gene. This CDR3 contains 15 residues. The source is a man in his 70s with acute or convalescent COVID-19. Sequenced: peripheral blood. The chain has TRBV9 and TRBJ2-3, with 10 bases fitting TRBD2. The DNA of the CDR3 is TGTGCCAGCAGCCCCCCTAGCGGGGGTGGAGATACGCAGTATTTT. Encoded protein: CASSPPSGGGDTQYF.